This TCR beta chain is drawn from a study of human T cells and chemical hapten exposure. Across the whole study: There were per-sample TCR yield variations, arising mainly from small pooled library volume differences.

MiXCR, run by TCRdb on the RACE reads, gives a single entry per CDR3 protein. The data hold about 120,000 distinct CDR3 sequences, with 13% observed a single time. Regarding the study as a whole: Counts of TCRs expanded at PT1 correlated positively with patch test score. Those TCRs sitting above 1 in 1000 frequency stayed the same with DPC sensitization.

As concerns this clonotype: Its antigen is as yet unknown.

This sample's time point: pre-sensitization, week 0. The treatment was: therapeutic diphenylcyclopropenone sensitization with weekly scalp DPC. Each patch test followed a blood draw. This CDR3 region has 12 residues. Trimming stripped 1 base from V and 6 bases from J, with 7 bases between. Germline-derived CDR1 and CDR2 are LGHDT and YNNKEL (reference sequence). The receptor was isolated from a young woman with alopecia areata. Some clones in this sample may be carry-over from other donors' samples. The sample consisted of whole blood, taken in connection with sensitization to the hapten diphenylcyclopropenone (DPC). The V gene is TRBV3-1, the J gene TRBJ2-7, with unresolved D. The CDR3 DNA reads TGTGCCAGCAGCCAAGCGATAGGCGAGCAGTACTTC. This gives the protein CASSQAIGEQYF.